This T cell receptor (beta chain) was identified during a study of cytomegalovirus exposure and HLA in healthy donors. Study outcomes and limitations: In most subjects, TCR beta sequences reportedly gave accurate predictions of HLA-A and HLA-B alleles.

As for this clone: Its antigen is as yet unknown. Relative to the germline gene, one junction end is altered; a read error may explain this.

Primers for the PCR totalled 60 Vbeta and 13 Jbeta. The method was immunoSEQ multiplex PCR; TCRdb's version includes in-frame clones alone and lacks a portion of them. Here the sample spans about 170,000 clones, over 80% being singletons. Germline V gives CDR1 MDHEN, CDR2 SYDVKM. This CDR3 has 14 residues. The material sequenced was PBMCs. V gene TRBV28 combines with J gene TRBJ1-1; D gene uncertain. The TCR was taken from a boy aged 2 to 9 in good health and CMV-seronegative. This CDR3 is CSSTPNDEVAEAFF. The CDR3 region has the DNA TGTTCCAGCACCCCCAACGACGAGGTCGCTGAAGCTTTCTTT.